This is a list of T cell receptor beta chains from one sample in a study of blood T cell repertoires in COVID-19. Measured with immunoSEQ multiplex PCR; TCRdb has only the in-frame clones, and not every one. Of over 300,000 clones listed, 70% to 90% are singletons. The source material was PBMCs or T cells enriched from blood (not recorded which). The receptor set was obtained from a woman under 40 who had recovered from COVID-19. Each CDR3 is given with its conserved first and last residue. The order of the fields is CDR3 length, clone size, V gene, D gene, J gene, CDR3 DNA, CDR3 protein. A D gene is named only where the DNA matches it firmly. Clone size is stated in some rows and not others, as once, few, many or a class when expanded.

>11|NA|TRBV6-5|NA|TRBJ1-1
TGTGCCACGGGGAGGCGCACTGAAGCTTTCTTT
CATGRRTEAFF
>13|few|TRBV30|TRBD1|TRBJ1-4
TGTGCCTGGGAGACAGGGGGCCCTGAAAAACTGTTTTTT
CAWETGGPEKLFF
>16|NA|TRBV10-3|TRBD1|TRBJ1-1
TGTGCCATCACCGGATCGGGACGACAGGGGGACACTGAAGCTTTCTTT
CAITGSGRQGDTEAFF
>16|NA|TRBV4-1|NA|TRBJ2-2
TGCGCCAGCAGCCCCTGGGCGGGGGCCAACACCGGGGAGCTGTTTTTT
CASSPWAGANTGELFF
>17|NA|TRBV3-1/TRBV3-2|TRBD2|TRBJ2-2
TGTGCCAGCAGCCAAGTCGGTAGCGGGGGGAACACCGGGGAGCTGTTTTTT
CASSQVGSGGNTGELFF
>14|NA|TRBV7-2|TRBD2|TRBJ2-3
TGTGCCAGCAGCCTTAGCGGGGGGGCAGATACGCAGTATTTT
CASSLSGGADTQYF
>13|NA|TRBV2|NA|TRBJ1-1
TGTGCCAGCAACGGGGGGCGTCCGACTGAAGCTTTCTTT
CASNGGRPTEAFF
>16|NA|TRBV5-6|NA|TRBJ1-5
TGTGCCAGCAGCTTGGCCAGGACAAGGTTCAATCAGCCCCAGCATTTT
CASSLARTRFNQPQHF
>13|once|TRBV25-1|TRBD1|TRBJ1-1
TGTGCCAGCAGTTACGAGGGGGCCACTGAAGCTTTCTTT
CASSYEGATEAFF
>14|NA|TRBV18|TRBD2|TRBJ2-3
TGTGCCAGCTCACCGGCGGGAGGCACAGATACGCAGTATTTT
CASSPAGGTDTQYF
>14|NA|TRBV27|NA|TRBJ1-1
TGTGCCAGCAGTTTAGGGGGGTATGGCACTGAAGCTTTCTTT
CASSLGGYGTEAFF
>13|NA|TRBV4-2|NA|TRBJ1-4
TGTGCCAGCAGCCCAGACAGGAATGAAAAACTGTTTTTT
CASSPDRNEKLFF
>15|NA|TRBV19|NA|TRBJ1-6
TGTGCCAGTAGTAAGGTGGCAGGGGTGGATTCACCCCTCCACTTT
CASSKVAGVDSPLHF
>17|NA|TRBV3-1/TRBV3-2|TRBD2|TRBJ2-2
TGTGCCAGCAGCCAAGTTGCGGGGGGGATTAACACCGGGGAGCTGTTTTTT
CASSQVAGGINTGELFF
>15|NA|TRBV5-1|NA|TRBJ2-3
TGCGCCAGCAGCATGCGCGGGGTAGGCACAGATACGCAGTATTTT
CASSMRGVGTDTQYF
>14|NA|TRBV27|NA|TRBJ1-5
TGTGCCAGCAGTAGCACAGGGATGAATCAGCCCCAGCATTTT
CASSSTGMNQPQHF
>13|NA|TRBV29-1|NA|TRBJ2-1
TGCAGCGTTGAAGCCCTTAATACTAATGAGCAGTTCTTC
CSVEALNTNEQFF
>14|NA|TRBV3-1/TRBV3-2|TRBD2|TRBJ2-1
TGTGCCAGCAGAGGGACTAGCGGAGACAATGAGCAGTTCTTC
CASRGTSGDNEQFF
>14|once|TRBV27|TRBD1|TRBJ1-1
TGTGCCAGCAGCCACAGGGGGGGAAAAACTGAAGCTTTCTTT
CASSHRGGKTEAFF
>13|NA|TRBV7-9|NA|TRBJ1-2
TGTGCCAGCAGCTTTCAAAGCGGCTATGGCTACACCTTC
CASSFQSGYGYTF
>13|NA|TRBV2|NA|TRBJ2-7
TGTGCCAGCGGGGTGGAGGGGGCGGACGAGCAGTACTTC
CASGVEGADEQYF
>15|few|TRBV7-8|NA|TRBJ1-6
TGTGCCAGCACCGGAGGGAAATCCTATAATTCACCCCTCCACTTT
CASTGGKSYNSPLHF
>15|NA|TRBV30|TRBD1|TRBJ1-2
TGTGCCTGGAGTCGCATGGGACAGTTAAACTATGGCTACACCTTC
CAWSRMGQLNYGYTF
>15|few|TRBV5-4|TRBD1|TRBJ1-3
TGTGCCAGCAGCCCAGGGACAGAACTTGGAAACACCATATATTTT
CASSPGTELGNTIYF
>15|NA|TRBV15|TRBD2|TRBJ2-3
TGTGCCACCAGCGTAGGGACTAGCGGGGTTGATACGCAGTATTTT
CATSVGTSGVDTQYF
>15|NA|TRBV7-9|NA|TRBJ1-3
TGTGCCAGCAGCGCGGACAGAGTATCTGGAAACACCATATATTTT
CASSADRVSGNTIYF